A selection of T cell receptor beta chains follows, all from one sample in a study of T cell repertoires in cytomegalovirus infection. MiXCR, applied by TCRdb to the reads, yields one record per CDR3 protein. The data hold approximately 590,000 distinct CDR3 sequences, with 35% to 50% observed a single time. Antigen specificity for these receptors is unknown. Sequencing used cultured PBMCs, obtained from culture after CMV antigen stimulation. All receptors come from a human donor in good health (CMV status not recorded). Some clones in this sample may be carry-over from other donors' samples. CDR3s include the opening cysteine and the closing phenylalanine or tryptophan. D genes are given only for firm matches. Size is omitted from some rows. Given values are once, few, many or a class for expanded clones.

abundance,d_gene,v_gene,j_gene,CDR3aa,CDR3nt
-,-,TRBV7-2,TRBJ1-2,CASSLVTSSSADYTF,TGTGCCAGCAGCTTAGTAACGTCCTCGTCAGCCGACTACACCTTC
-,TRBD2,TRBV2,TRBJ2-5,CASSLTSGAGKTQYF,TGTGCCAGCAGCTTGACTAGCGGGGCCGGAAAGACCCAGTACTTC
few,TRBD2,TRBV7-2,TRBJ2-1,CASSLLSSGGPSSYNEQFF,TGTGCCAGCAGCTTACTCAGTAGCGGGGGGCCTAGCTCCTACAATGAGCAGTTCTTC
few,TRBD2,TRBV4-1,TRBJ2-7,CASSQVQRGGYEQYF,TGCGCCAGCAGCCAAGTGCAACGGGGGGGCTACGAGCAGTACTTC
few,-,TRBV12-3/TRBV12-4,TRBJ2-1,CASSQSHVGEQFF,TGTGCCAGCAGTCAATCTCACGTGGGTGAGCAGTTCTTC
many,-,TRBV7-2,TRBJ2-7,CASSLGSTYEQYF,TGTGCCAGCAGCTTAGGGTCCACCTACGAGCAGTACTTC
-,-,TRBV20-1,TRBJ2-1,CSARSFRGPYNEQFF,TGCAGTGCTAGGTCCTTCAGGGGTCCCTACAATGAGCAGTTCTTC
few,-,TRBV14,TRBJ2-7,CASSQAPGTDEQYF,TGTGCCAGCAGCCAAGCACCCGGGACCGACGAGCAGTACTTC
once,-,TRBV10-2,TRBJ2-3,CASSDQGSPDTQYF,TGCGCCAGCAGTGACCAGGGGTCGCCAGATACGCAGTATTTT
many,-,TRBV7-2,TRBJ1-4,CASSFRASRVGGTNEKLFF,TGTGCCAGCAGCTTCCGGGCGAGCCGGGTCGGGGGTACTAATGAAAAACTGTTTTTT
few,-,TRBV10-3,TRBJ2-7,CAIRKSYEQYF,TGTGCCATCAGAAAATCCTACGAGCAGTACTTC
many,-,TRBV7-2,TRBJ2-5,CASSLGMRETQYF,TGTGCCAGCAGCTTAGGGATGAGAGAGACCCAGTACTTC
-,TRBD1,TRBV20-1,TRBJ1-1,CSAKPPQGASEAFF,TGCAGCGCGAAACCACCCCAGGGGGCGAGTGAAGCTTTCTTT
many,TRBD2,TRBV7-2,TRBJ2-5,CASSSRLAGETQYF,TGTGCCAGCAGCTCAAGACTAGCGGGAGAGACCCAGTACTTC
-,-,TRBV7-2,TRBJ2-1,CASSLYVRGGRGSYNEQFF,TGTGCCAGCAGCTTATATGTCCGGGGAGGAAGGGGCTCCTACAATGAGCAGTTCTTC
many,-,TRBV5-1,TRBJ2-1,CASRRDSYNEQFF,TGCGCCAGCAGGAGGGACTCCTACAATGAGCAGTTCTTC
-,-,TRBV12-3/TRBV12-4,TRBJ1-2,CASSLQGGGNYGYTF,TGTGCCAGCAGTTTACAGGGAGGAGGTAACTATGGCTACACCTTC
few,-,TRBV3-1,TRBJ1-4,CASSQDYRGETNEKLFF,TGTGCCAGCAGCCAAGATTACCGGGGGGAGACTAATGAAAAACTGTTTTTT
few,-,TRBV28,TRBJ2-3,CASNTEAITDTQYF,TGTGCCAGCAACACAGAGGCCATCACAGATACGCAGTATTTT
-,-,TRBV12-3/TRBV12-4,TRBJ1-5,CASRLGGRGGNQPQHF,TGTGCCAGCCGCCTCGGGGGGCGCGGGGGCAATCAGCCCCAGCATTTT